Listed below are T cell receptor beta chains from one sample, sequenced in a study of post-analysis software for immune sequencing data. A single record per CDR3 protein comes from TCRdb applying MiXCR to the PCR reads. The sample comprises roughly 800,000 distinct CDR3 sequences, roughly 50% of which are singletons, and 4% to 5.5% rests with the top ten. Sequenced: blood. The receptors derive from a girl between 5 and 17 years old with multiple sclerosis. Both conserved end residues are part of each CDR3. D genes are given only for firm matches. A row's size may be missing; if present it is once, few, many or a size class.

D gene	V gene	J gene	clone size	CDR3 DNA	CDR3 protein
TRBD1	TRBV20-1	TRBJ2-6	-	TGCAGTGCTAGCACAGGGGGCGCGAGTGGGGCCAACGTCCTGACTTTC	CSASTGGASGANVLTF
TRBD2	TRBV20-1	TRBJ2-3	-	TGCAGTGCTAGATACCGCGGGACTAGCGGGACGCTAGGCACAGATACGCAGTATTTT	CSARYRGTSGTLGTDTQYF
TRBD1	TRBV6-5	TRBJ2-7	few	TGTGCCAGCAGTTACCGTTATCAGGGGGCTCACGAGCAGTACTTC	CASSYRYQGAHEQYF
-	TRBV29-1	TRBJ2-5	-	TGCAGCGTTGAGGACGGGAGAAGGACCCAGTACTTC	CSVEDGRRTQYF
TRBD1	TRBV20-1	TRBJ1-5	-	TGCAGTGCTAGAGTGGCAGGGGGGGTTGATCAGCCCCAGCATTTT	CSARVAGGVDQPQHF
-	TRBV5-1	TRBJ1-4	-	TGCGCCAGCAGCTTGGAAGGGGGGCAGCGCGAAAAACTGTTTTTT	CASSLEGGQREKLFF
TRBD1	TRBV12-3/TRBV12-4	TRBJ1-2	-	TGTGCCAGCAGACCAACAGGGGGCCCTAACTATGGCTACACCTTC	CASRPTGGPNYGYTF
TRBD2	TRBV20-1	TRBJ2-7	few	TGCAGTGCTAGAGATCTACTAGCGGGCTACGAGCAGTACTTC	CSARDLLAGYEQYF
-	TRBV27	TRBJ2-7	few	TGTGCCAGCAGTTTTATGGGGAGGATCTACGAGCAGTACTTC	CASSFMGRIYEQYF
TRBD1	TRBV7-3	TRBJ1-2	-	TGTGCCAGCAGCTTAACCAGACAGGGCTATGGCTACACCTTC	CASSLTRQGYGYTF
-	TRBV3-1	TRBJ2-7	-	TGTGCCAGCAGCCAAATAGGAAGTAGGCCCTACGAGCAGTACTTC	CASSQIGSRPYEQYF
-	TRBV3-1	TRBJ2-7	-	TGTGCCAGCAGCCAAGATGCAGGGGAATCCTACGAGCAGTACTTC	CASSQDAGESYEQYF
TRBD1	TRBV29-1	TRBJ1-1	-	TGCAGCGTTGGTTACTTTGGGACAGGGGGACATGAAGCTTTCTTT	CSVGYFGTGGHEAFF
-	TRBV20-1	TRBJ2-7	-	TGCAGTGCTTGCAGGGGGGGGCCGAATCGAGGAGAGCAGTACTTC	CSACRGGPNRGEQYF
TRBD2	TRBV10-2	TRBJ2-3	few	TGCGCCAGCGGGGGGGGAGCGTTACCAGGTACGCAGTATTTT	CASGGGALPGTQYF
TRBD1	TRBV29-1	TRBJ1-3	-	TGCAGCGTTGTAGGACAGGGGCTTGGAAACACCATATATTTT	CSVVGQGLGNTIYF
TRBD1	TRBV10-2	TRBJ2-1	-	TGCGCCAGCGAGGGGACAGATAAGAATGAGCAGTTCTTC	CASEGTDKNEQFF
-	TRBV27	TRBJ2-4	once	TGTGCCAGCAGTTTATCCCCGACTGGGGTTGTAAGGCAGTACTTC	CASSLSPTGVVRQYF
TRBD2	TRBV9	TRBJ2-1	-	TGTGCCAGCAGCGTTAGCGGGGGATACTACAATGAGCAGTTCTTC	CASSVSGGYYNEQFF
TRBD1	TRBV5-1	TRBJ2-6	-	TGCGCCAGCAGCTTGCAACCGGGACAGGTCTCTGGGGCCAACGTCCTGACTTTC	CASSLQPGQVSGANVLTF
-	TRBV29-1	TRBJ1-5	few	TGCAGCGTTGAAGGTCAGGGACAGCCCCAGCATTTT	CSVEGQGQPQHF
-	TRBV12-3/TRBV12-4	TRBJ1-2	few	TGTGCCAGCAGTTCGGCGCAATGGGCTAACTATGGCTACACCTTC	CASSSAQWANYGYTF
TRBD1	TRBV6-6	TRBJ1-4	-	TGTGCCAGCAGAACAGGGGGCCCAACTAATGAAAAACTGTTTTTT	CASRTGGPTNEKLFF